Listed here are 16 T cell receptor beta chains from one sample, sequenced in a study of shared clonotypes between healthy human individuals. Some clones are missing from TCRdb's copy, which holds only in-frame ones; the method was immunoSEQ multiplex PCR. The sample consists of hundreds of thousands of clones, 80% to 90% of them appearing once. The material sequenced was memory CD8+ T cells sorted from blood. Subset described: CD45RO+ cells pooled with CCR7-negative TemRA cells. These receptors were taken from a young man in good health.

The gene calls are TRBV4-3 and TRBJ2-3; D is undetermined. The V end was cut by 0 bases, the J end by 3 bases, with 4 bases between. The V gene's germline CDR1 is LGHNA and CDR2 YSLEER. The CDR3 is 13 residues long. As DNA, the CDR3 is TGCGCCAGCAGCCAAGATTGGACAGATACGCAGTATTTT. The encoded protein is CASSQDWTDTQYF.

The chain couples TRBV7-9 to TRBJ1-1; TRBD1 is a possible D gene (5 bases). Trimming stripped 5 bases from V and 4 bases from J, with 11 bases between. This CDR3 spans 13 amino acids. The germline V gene has CDR1 SEHNR and CDR2 FQNEAQ (reference sequence). The CDR3 sequence: CASSPGGGTEAFF. The DNA of the CDR3 is TGTGCCAGCAGCCCCGGGGGGGGCACTGAAGCTTTCTTT.

The count of this clone is one. The chain has TRBV29-1 and TRBJ2-7, with TRBD2 as a possible D gene (6 bases). The CDR3 is 14 amino acids. With 2 bases removed from V and 1 base from J, the gap between germline ends came to 12 bases. CDR1 is SQVTM, CDR2 ANQGSEA, per germline. CDR3: CSVEPGLLSYEQYF. CDR3 nucleotide sequence: TGCAGCGTTGAACCCGGACTACTTTCCTACGAGCAGTACTTC.

This clone was recorded many times. Within the sample, other DNA sequences also encode this same CDR3. The CDR3 coding sequence is TGTGCCAGCAGCCCCGGGCATCCTCCCTACGAGCAGTACTTC. Its protein is CASSPGHPPYEQYF. The chain couples TRBV28 to TRBJ2-7; D not certain. Trimming pared 6 bases from V and 2 bases from J, leaving 14 bases between. This CDR3 has 14 residues. Germline V gene lookup returns CDR1 MDHEN and CDR2 SYDVKM.

This clone was seen only a few times. V usage is TRBV2 and J usage is TRBJ2-3; 7 bases agree with TRBD2. Germline V gene sequence: CDR1 SNHLY, CDR2 FYNNEI. This CDR3 is 13 amino acids long. J lost 1 base, V lost 8 bases, and 3 bases had no gene match. DNA for the CDR3: TGTGCCAGCGTCGCGGGGGGCACAGATACGCAGTATTTT. It translates to CASVAGGTDTQYF.

The V and J genes are TRBV27 and TRBJ2-5; 15 positions match TRBD2. Germline trimming cut 6 bases from V and 7 bases from J; bases unmatched to any gene: 6. The CDR3 is 15 residues long. Germline loops: CDR1 MNHEY, CDR2 SMNVEV (reference sequence). The CDR3 DNA reads as TGTGCCAGCAGGTGGACTAGCGGGGGGGCGGGGACCCAGTACTTC. It translates to CASRWTSGGAGTQYF.

The CDR3 DNA reads TGCGCCAGCAGCTTGGGGGCAGGGACTGAAGCTTTCTTT. It is translated as CASSLGAGTEAFF. The chain is built from TRBV5-1 and TRBJ1-1, with D possibly being TRBD1 (5 bases). Germline CDR1 and CDR2: SGHRS and YFSETQ. Trimming shortened V by 0 bases and J by 5 bases, and 8 bases separated the two germline ends. The CDR3 consists of 13 residues.

This sequence joins TRBV4-3 and TRBJ2-7, with 9 nucleotides matching TRBD2. This CDR3 region has 15 residues. Germline CDR1 and CDR2: LGHNA and YSLEER. Trimming cost V 4 bases and J 3 bases; bases outside gene matches: 7. The CDR3 bases are TGCGCCAGCAGCCGAGGCTGGACTAGCGACTACGAGCAGTACTTC. This translates into CASSRGWTSDYEQYF.

The chain employs TRBV7-6 and TRBJ2-3, with 7 bases that match TRBD2. The CDR3 runs 16 residues. Trimming removed 4 bases from V and 0 bases from J; junction bases left unmatched: 7. Germline-derived CDR1 and CDR2 are SGHVS and FNYEAQ. The CDR3: CASSSPPGGSTDTQYF. The CDR3 region has the DNA TGTGCCAGCAGCTCCCCCCCGGGAGGTAGCACAGATACGCAGTATTTT.

As regards this clone: Different DNA sequences within this sample yield the same CDR3. The CDR3 sequence is CASLGGNEQFF. The CDR3 DNA is TGTGCCAGTTTGGGGGGCAATGAGCAGTTCTTC. This chain connects TRBV7-9 to TRBJ2-1; D might be TRBD2 (6 bases). Germline CDR1 SEHNR, CDR2 FQNEAQ (reference sequence). V dropped 9 bases and J dropped 6 bases, with 9 bases sitting between them. The CDR3 runs to 11 residues.

The chain joins TRBV7-6 to TRBJ2-5, with D tentatively TRBD1 or TRBD2 (5 bases each). The CDR3 runs to 15 residues. Germline CDR1 reads SGHVS; CDR2 reads FNYEAQ. The ends were cut back, 0 bases at V and 3 bases at J, with 11 bases in the middle. In nucleotides, the CDR3 is TGTGCCAGCAGCTTAGCGGGGGAACCGAAAGAGACCCAGTACTTC. Translating gives CASSLAGEPKETQYF.

This clone was seen just once. The J gene is TRBJ2-7, the V gene TRBV2, with D perhaps matching TRBD2 (8 bases). The germline V gene has CDR1 SNHLY and CDR2 FYNNEI. CDR3 length: 12 amino acids. The V end was cut by 8 bases, the J end by 5 bases, with 13 bases between. The DNA of the CDR3 is TGTGCCAGCCGGGAGGGGGCCCACGAGCAGTACTTC. Residues: CASREGAHEQYF.

V gene TRBV9 combines with J gene TRBJ2-7; TRBD1 aligns across 10 bases. Germline CDR1 reads SGDLS; CDR2 reads YYNGEE. With 4 bases clipped from V and 3 bases from J, the junction kept 10 bases outside the gene matches. The CDR3 extends over 16 amino acids. The chain's CDR3 is CASSINDRGRLYEQYF. Here the CDR3 DNA reads TGTGCCAGCAGCATCAACGACAGGGGGCGCCTCTACGAGCAGTACTTC.

The chain employs TRBV5-1 and TRBJ1-4; 9 positions agree with TRBD1. Germline lookup yields CDR1 SGHRS and CDR2 YFSETQ. The CDR3 covers 17 residues. With 4 bases clipped from V and 0 bases from J, the junction kept 7 bases outside the gene matches. The CDR3 sequence is CASSLGQGPATNEKLFF. The CDR3 DNA reads TGCGCCAGCAGCCTAGGACAGGGGCCTGCAACTAATGAAAAACTGTTTTTT.

CDR3 in DNA: TGTGCCAGCAGCTCCCCGGGTAGGCACAGCGAGCAGTACTTC. Translating gives CASSSPGRHSEQYF. The rearrangement joins TRBV7-9 to TRBJ2-7; D gene unclear. The CDR3 has 14 amino acids. Looked up from germline, CDR1 is SEHNR and CDR2 is FQNEAQ (reference sequence). V lost 4 bases and J 6 bases, leaving 16 bases between the germline ends.

The gene calls are TRBV27 and TRBJ1-2, with 7 bases lining up with TRBD1. V was pared by 6 bases and J by 4 bases, with 5 bases of the junction left unmatched. Germline-derived CDR1 and CDR2 are MNHEY and SMNVEV (reference sequence). The CDR3 spans 13 residues. Here the CDR3 reads CASSPGQFYGYTF. CDR3 nucleotides: TGTGCCAGCAGCCCGGGACAGTTCTATGGCTACACCTTC.